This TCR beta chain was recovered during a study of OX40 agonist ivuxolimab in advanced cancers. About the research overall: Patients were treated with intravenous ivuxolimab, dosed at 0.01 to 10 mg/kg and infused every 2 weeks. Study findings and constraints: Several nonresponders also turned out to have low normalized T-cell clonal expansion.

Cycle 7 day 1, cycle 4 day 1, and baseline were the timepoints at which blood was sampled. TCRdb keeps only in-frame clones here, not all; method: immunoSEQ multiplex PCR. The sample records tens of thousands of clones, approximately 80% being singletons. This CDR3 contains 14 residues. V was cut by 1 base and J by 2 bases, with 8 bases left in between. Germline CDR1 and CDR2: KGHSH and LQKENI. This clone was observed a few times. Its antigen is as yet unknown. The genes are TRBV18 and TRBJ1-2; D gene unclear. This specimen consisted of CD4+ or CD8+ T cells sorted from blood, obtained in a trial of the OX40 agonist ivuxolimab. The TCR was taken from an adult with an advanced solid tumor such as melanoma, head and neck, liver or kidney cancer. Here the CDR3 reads CASSPLTPNYGYTF. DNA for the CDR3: TGTGCCAGCTCACCACTAACGCCGAACTATGGCTACACCTTC. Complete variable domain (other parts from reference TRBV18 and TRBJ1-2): NAGVMQNPRHLVRRRGQEARLRCSPMKGHSHVYWYRQLPEEGLKFMVYLQKENIIDESGMPKERFSAEFPKEGPSILRIQQVVRGDSAAYFCASSPLTPNYGYTFGSGTRLTVV.